This T cell receptor beta chain was identified in a study of T cells after yellow fever vaccination. This clonotype was detected ten times or more. Its antigen is still unknown. Notes on the study in general: Any FACS-sorted repertoire could hold abundant clonotypes that contaminate it from the bulk population. Compared with primary, the secondary response was weaker and peaked at day 5, not 15. Most primary-vaccination clones recurred post-booster (roughly 96% CD4, 85% to 90% CD8).

Production of TCR cDNA was by 5'RACE template switching, which also added a universal primer site and UMIs. TCRdb re-analysed the 5' RACE reads in MiXCR, keeping a single row per CDR3 protein. The profile shows nearly 70,000 distinct CDR3 sequences, about 6% of them singletons. This CDR3 comprises 17 residues. Germline loops: CDR1 MGHRA, CDR2 YSYEKL. The ends lost 1 base at V and 2 bases at J; junction bases unmatched: 5. The chain links TRBV4-1 to TRBJ2-3; 11 bases line up with TRBD2. The sequencing here drew on CD8+ T cells sorted from PBMCs, taken approximately 40 days after the first yellow fever vaccination. This TCR came from a young man who received the YFV17D yellow fever vaccine. The CDR3 coding sequence is TGCGCCAGCAGCCAAGGCCCGGGACTAGCGGTCACAGATACGCAGTATTTT. Translating gives CASSQGPGLAVTDTQYF.